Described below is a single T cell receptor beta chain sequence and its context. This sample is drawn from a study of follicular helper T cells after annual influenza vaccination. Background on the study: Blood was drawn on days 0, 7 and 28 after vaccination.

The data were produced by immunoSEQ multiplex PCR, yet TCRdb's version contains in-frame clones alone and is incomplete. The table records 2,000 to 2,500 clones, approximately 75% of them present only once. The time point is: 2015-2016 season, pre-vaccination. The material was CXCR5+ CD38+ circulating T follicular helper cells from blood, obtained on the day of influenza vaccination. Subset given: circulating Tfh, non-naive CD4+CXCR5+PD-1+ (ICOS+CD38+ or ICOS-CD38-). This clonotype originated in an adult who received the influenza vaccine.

In DNA form, the CDR3 reads TGTGCCAGCAGCCAAGCTGGCTCTGGAAACACCATATATTTT. The encoded protein is CASSQAGSGNTIYF. J is TRBJ1-3 and V is TRBV14; no firm D call. The germline V and J ends were trimmed by 1 base and 0 bases, with 4 bases remaining between them. The CDR3 length is 14 residues. The germline CDR1 and CDR2 sequences are SGHDN and FVKESK.